Listed here are 18 T cell receptor beta chains from one sample, sequenced in a study of monozygotic twins with inflammatory bowel disease. No DNA is given; TCRdb re-called the 5' RACE reads and lists each CDR3 protein once. The sample is made up of roughly 170,000 distinct CDR3 sequences, and the top ten hold around 7.2% of it. The source material was blood. The receptors shown here come from a human donor with ulcerative colitis or Crohn's disease, or a healthy co-twin of an affected twin (not recorded which).

V and J are TRBV19 and TRBJ1-2; TCRdb picks TRBD1, but there is no DNA to check that call. Germline CDR1 and CDR2: LNHDA and SQIVND (reference sequence). The CDR3 length is 16 residues. The CDR3 region is CASSGLFGTGGGGYTF.

This rearrangement joins TRBV5-8 to TRBJ1-1; the TCRdb call, TRBD1, lacks DNA for checking. CDR3 length: 13 amino acids. Germline V gene sequence: CDR1 SGHTS, CDR2 YDEGEE. The CDR3 reads CASSFGGRAEAFF.

V usage is TRBV4-1 and J usage is TRBJ2-7; TCRdb proposes TRBD2, but this gene call is untestable without DNA. The CDR3 runs to 15 residues. Germline CDR1 MGHRA, CDR2 YSYEKL. CDR3 in amino acids: CASSGRRSGSYEQYF.

The gene calls are TRBV3-1 and TRBJ2-3. CDR3 length equals 15 residues. Germline-derived CDR1 and CDR2 are LGHDT and YNNKEL (reference sequence). CDR3 amino acids: CASSQEGLAADTQYF.

This sequence joins TRBV7-9 and TRBJ1-2. Per the germline V gene, CDR1 is SEHNR and CDR2 is FQNEAQ (reference sequence). The CDR3 sequence is 16 residues long. The CDR3 sequence is CASSSSQSRLSYGYTF.

This chain links TRBV6-2 or TRBV6-3 with TRBJ2-5; TCRdb's assignment of TRBD1 cannot be checked, as there is no DNA. The germline gives CDR1 MNHEY, CDR2 SVGEGT. This CDR3 has 15 residues. The CDR3 loop is CASSTFAGAGETQYF.

This sequence joins TRBV12-3 or TRBV12-4 and TRBJ1-4; no DNA is available, so the TRBD1 call from TCRdb remains unchecked. The CDR3 totals 15 residues. Here the CDR3 reads CASIVNREEGEKLFF.

V usage is TRBV20-1 and J usage is TRBJ1-2. The CDR3 runs 12 residues. The germline CDR1 and CDR2 sequences are DFQATT and SNEGSKA (reference sequence). CDR3 protein: CSATGRDYGYTF.

The rearrangement links TRBV5-5 to TRBJ2-3; the D gene TCRdb calls, TRBD1, cannot be checked with no DNA. In germline, CDR1 is SGHKS, CDR2 YYEKEE (reference sequence). CDR3 length: 17 residues. CDR3 protein: CASSLAPTGSATDTQYF.

CDR3 loop: CASTRLPGTNTDTQYF. The J gene is TRBJ2-3, the V gene TRBV28; lacking DNA, the TRBD1 call made by TCRdb goes unchecked. CDR1 is MDHEN, CDR2 SYDVKM, per germline. CDR3 length: 16 amino acids.

The chain joins TRBV10-3 to TRBJ2-2; TCRdb calls TRBD2, which cannot be checked without DNA. The CDR3 length is 16 residues. Germline CDR1 is ENHRY and CDR2 is SYGVKD. CDR3 amino acids: CAIPRENSGSAGELFF.

This chain links TRBV12-2 with TRBJ1-5. TRBV12-2 constitutes a pseudogene. The CDR3 covers 12 residues. The CDR3 reads CASRAGNQPQHF.

V and J are TRBV10-3 and TRBJ2-5; the D call from TCRdb, TRBD1, cannot be confirmed without DNA. CDR1 ENHRY and CDR2 SYGVKD come from the germline V gene. This CDR3 region has 16 residues. The CDR3 sequence: CAITPTGGQYQETQYF.

The rearrangement joins TRBV12-3 or TRBV12-4 to TRBJ2-2; TCRdb's D call, TRBD2, is unchecked because there is no DNA. The CDR3 is 16 residues long. The CDR3 loop reads CASSGLAERKTGELFF.

This rearrangement joins TRBV7-9 to TRBJ2-5; TCRdb names TRBD2, which stays unverified in the absence of DNA. Germline CDR1 reads SEHNR; CDR2 reads FQNEAQ (reference sequence). The CDR3 runs 16 residues. The CDR3 loop reads CASSLQGLANTGTQYF.

The V and J genes are TRBV6-2 or TRBV6-3 and TRBJ2-1; TCRdb lists TRBD1, though no DNA is available to test this call. CDR3 length equals 18 residues. Germline CDR1 and CDR2: MNHEY and SVGEGT. CDR3 residues: CASSSAPRTSNSYNEQFF.

V gene TRBV7-9 combines with J gene TRBJ2-7; TCRdb designates TRBD1, a call that cannot be tested without DNA. This CDR3 spans 17 amino acids. Germline CDR1 and CDR2: SEHNR and FQNEAQ (reference sequence). CDR3 sequence reads: CASSQPPSGTLSYEQYF.

This chain connects TRBV20-1 to TRBJ1-2; as DNA is missing, the TRBD1 call by TCRdb cannot be tested. Germline V gene data show CDR1 as DFQATT and CDR2 as SNEGSKA (reference sequence). The CDR3 is 12 residues long. The CDR3 region is CSATDRVGGYTF.